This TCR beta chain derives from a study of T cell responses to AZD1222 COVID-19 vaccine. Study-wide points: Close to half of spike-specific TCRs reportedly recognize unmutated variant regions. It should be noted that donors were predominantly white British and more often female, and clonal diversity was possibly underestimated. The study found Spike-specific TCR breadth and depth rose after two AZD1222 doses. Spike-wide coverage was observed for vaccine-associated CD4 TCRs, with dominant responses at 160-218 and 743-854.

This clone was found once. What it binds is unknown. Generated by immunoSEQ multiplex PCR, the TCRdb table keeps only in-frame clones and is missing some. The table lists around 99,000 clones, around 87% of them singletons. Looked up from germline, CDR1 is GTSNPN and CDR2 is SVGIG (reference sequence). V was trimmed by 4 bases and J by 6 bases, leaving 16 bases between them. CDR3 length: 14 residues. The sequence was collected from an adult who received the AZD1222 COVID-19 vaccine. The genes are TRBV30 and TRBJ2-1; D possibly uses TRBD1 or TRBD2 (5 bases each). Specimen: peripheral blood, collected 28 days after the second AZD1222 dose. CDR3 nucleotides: TGTGCCTGGAATGAGGGGAGTGAGATCAATGAGCAGTTCTTC. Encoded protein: CAWNEGSEINEQFF.